Presented here are 20 T cell receptor beta chains from one specimen sequenced in a study of OX40 agonist ivuxolimab in advanced cancers. Library method: the immunoSEQ multiplex PCR assay. In TCRdb, the immuneACCESS table is reduced to in-frame sequences with V and J assigned. These tables do not hold every clone; where another copy was compared, an unresolved V gene accounts for under half, and the others remain unexplained. The sample table lists tens of thousands of clones, 91% of them with a count of one. Clones ranked in the top ten supply around 0.31% of the sample. The material was CD4+ or CD8+ T cells sorted from blood, obtained in a trial of the OX40 agonist ivuxolimab. These receptors all stem from an adult with an advanced solid tumor such as melanoma, head and neck, liver or kidney cancer.

The chain carries TRBV9 and TRBJ2-2; 7 nucleotides agree with TRBD1. The germline gives CDR1 SGDLS, CDR2 YYNGEE. With 2 bases clipped from V and 2 bases from J, the junction kept 9 bases outside the gene matches. CDR3 size: 17 residues. The CDR3 is CASSVGTAPSNTGELFF. CDR3 DNA: TGTGCCAGCAGCGTCGGGACAGCCCCTAGTAACACCGGGGAGCTGTTTTTT.

The J gene is TRBJ1-1, the V gene TRBV28; D not resolved. Trimming stripped 5 bases from V and 3 bases from J, with 7 bases between. Germline loops: CDR1 MDHEN, CDR2 SYDVKM. The CDR3 runs to 12 residues. CDR3: CASSGADTEAFF. CDR3 DNA: TGTGCCAGCAGTGGCGCGGACACTGAAGCTTTCTTT.

The V gene is TRBV29-1, the J gene TRBJ2-7; 9 nucleotides align to TRBD2. This CDR3 contains 13 residues. Germline trimming cut 4 bases from V and 4 bases from J; bases unmatched to any gene: 5. The germline V gene has CDR1 SQVTM and CDR2 ANQGSEA. The CDR3 region has the DNA TGCAGCGTTGGTGTAGCGGGAGTGTACGAGCAGTACTTC. Protein sequence: CSVGVAGVYEQYF.

The chain couples TRBV29-1 to TRBJ2-2, with 7 bases matching TRBD1. J gave up 5 bases and V 8 bases, and 11 bases lay outside the gene matches. CDR1 and CDR2 from the germline V gene are SQVTM and ANQGSEA. The CDR3 length is 14 residues. CDR3 sequence reads: CSTQGQGVTGELFF. DNA of the CDR3: TGCAGCACTCAAGGGCAGGGGGTAACCGGGGAGCTGTTTTTT.

The V and J genes are TRBV12-5 and TRBJ1-1, with 7 bases lining up with TRBD1. Trimming at V came to 5 bases and at J to 1 base, leaving 10 bases not matched to a gene. The germline V gene encodes CDR1 LGHNT and CDR2 FRNRAP. The length of the CDR3 is 16 residues. As DNA, the CDR3 is TGTGCTAGTGGTATCCCCAGGGGGTTTGAGAACACTGAAGCTTTCTTT. This sequence encodes CASGIPRGFENTEAFF.

This chain connects TRBV5-4 to TRBJ2-1; 13 positions agree with TRBD2. J lost 9 bases, V lost 3 bases, and 9 bases had no gene match. Germline V lookup: CDR1 SGHNT, CDR2 YYREEE (reference sequence). The CDR3 has 16 amino acids. The CDR3 DNA reads TGTGCCAGCAGCTCACCACTAGCGGGAGGGCCGGCTGAGCAGTTCTTC. Translation: CASSSPLAGGPAEQFF.

The chain has TRBV9 and TRBJ2-1; the match to TRBD2 covers 14 bases. CDR3 length equals 15 residues. V gave up 4 bases and J gave up 7 bases; unmatched junction bases: 4. Germline loops: CDR1 SGDLS, CDR2 YYNGEE. The DNA of the CDR3 is TGTGCCAGCAGCCCTCGGACTAGCGGGGGGAATGAGCAGTTCTTC. Encoded protein: CASSPRTSGGNEQFF.

With regard to this clone: This specimen includes other DNA sequences encoding the same CDR3. The DNA for the CDR3 is TGTGCCAGCAGCCCTACAACAGATACGCAGTATTTT. Translation: CASSPTTDTQYF. The V call is TRBV7-9, the J call TRBJ2-3, with D unclear. V gave up 5 bases and J gave up 3 bases, with 6 bases separating them. This CDR3 spans 12 amino acids. Germline CDR1 SEHNR, CDR2 FQNEAQ (reference sequence).

J is TRBJ1-1 and V is TRBV7-2; TRBD1 aligns across 8 bases. The CDR3 loop spans 15 amino acids. Germline assignment: CDR1 SGHTA and CDR2 FQGNSA. V was clipped by 5 bases and J by 2 bases; unmatched bases: 7. CDR3 nucleotides: TGTGCCAGCAGCCTCCCGACAGGGGTCAACACTGAAGCTTTCTTT. Amino acids: CASSLPTGVNTEAFF.

This chain links TRBV5-1 with TRBJ2-2; D is possibly TRBD1 (6 bases). The CDR3 has 15 residues. Germline loops: CDR1 SGHRS, CDR2 YFSETQ. Trimming stripped 2 bases from V and 0 bases from J, with 8 bases between. In DNA form, the CDR3 reads TGCGCCAGCAGCTTCGGGACACCGAACACCGGGGAGCTGTTTTTT. It translates to CASSFGTPNTGELFF.

The rearrangement uses TRBV29-1 and TRBJ2-1, with D maybe TRBD2 (5 bases). Looked up from germline, CDR1 is SQVTM and CDR2 is ANQGSEA. V lost 6 bases and J lost 0, with 12 bases in between. The CDR3 has 14 residues. Here the CDR3 DNA reads TGCAGCGTGTTAGCGCCCAGCTCCTACAATGAGCAGTTCTTC. It translates to CSVLAPSSYNEQFF.

The V gene is TRBV5-1, the J gene TRBJ1-4, with a possible D match to TRBD1 (6 bases). The CDR3 contains 15 residues. Germline V lookup: CDR1 SGHRS, CDR2 YFSETQ. V was pared by 2 bases and J by 3 bases, with 11 bases between. The CDR3: CASSLGGQSNEKLFF. CDR3 nucleotide sequence: TGCGCCAGCAGCTTAGGGGGGCAGTCTAATGAAAAACTGTTTTTT.

The V gene is TRBV7-9, the J gene TRBJ1-1; perhaps TRBD1 as D (6 bases). The V end lost 2 bases, the J end lost 1 base, and 8 bases lay between the germline ends. The length of the CDR3 is 14 residues. Germline CDR1 and CDR2: SEHNR and FQNEAQ (reference sequence). CDR3: CASSLTGTNTEAFF. The CDR3 DNA follows: TGTGCCAGCAGCTTAACAGGGACGAACACTGAAGCTTTCTTT.

The V gene is TRBV9, the J gene TRBJ1-5; no reliable D call. CDR3 length: 14 amino acids. The germline CDR1 and CDR2 sequences are SGDLS and YYNGEE. The V gene lost 6 bases and the J gene lost 5 bases, with 15 bases spanning the gap. CDR3 coding DNA: TGTGCCAGCAACAGAGGAGGGAGGCATCAGCCCCAGCATTTT. This codes for CASNRGGRHQPQHF.

The chain has TRBV7-2 and TRBJ1-1; D may be TRBD1 (6 bases). Germline V gene data show CDR1 as SGHTA and CDR2 as FQGNSA. V lost 5 bases to trimming and J lost 0 bases, with 16 bases between them. This CDR3 has 16 residues. CDR3: CASSPKAGAMNTEAFF. As DNA, the CDR3 is TGTGCCAGCAGCCCTAAAGCAGGGGCGATGAACACTGAAGCTTTCTTT.

The CDR3 sequence: CASGTTGELFF. CDR3 in DNA: TGTGCCAGCGGGACCACCGGGGAGCTGTTTTTT. J is TRBJ2-2 and V is TRBV6-5; D may match TRBD1 or TRBD2 (5 bases each). CDR3 size: 11 residues. Trimming took 8 bases from V and 4 from J, leaving 5 bases between them. Germline V gives CDR1 MNHEY, CDR2 SVGAGI.

This clone was seen more than once but under ten times. The rearrangement joins TRBV6-6 to TRBJ1-6, with a tentative D call TRBD1 (5 bases). With 5 bases removed from V and 14 bases from J, the gap between germline ends came to 13 bases. The CDR3 totals 12 residues. Germline V gives CDR1 MNHNY, CDR2 SVGAGI (reference sequence). The CDR3 DNA reads as TGTGCCAGCAGTCCCGAGGGGAGCACCCTCCACTTT. This encodes CASSPEGSTLHF.

The rearrangement joins TRBV6-5 to TRBJ1-2; 8 positions match TRBD1. Germline CDR1 MNHEY, CDR2 SVGAGI. The V gene end was trimmed by 6 bases and the J gene end by 8 bases; junction bases not matched to a gene: 8. There are 13 residues in the CDR3. As DNA, the CDR3 is TGTGCCAGCAGGGCAGGGGGCTTATACGGCTACACCTTC. This encodes CASRAGGLYGYTF.

The V gene is TRBV2, the J gene TRBJ2-1, with 10 bases that match TRBD2. CDR3 length: 15 amino acids. The germline gives CDR1 SNHLY, CDR2 FYNNEI. V lost 7 bases and J lost 6; bases outside the gene matches: 9. CDR3 region: CASNLAGGGGNEQFF. CDR3 DNA sequence: TGTGCCAGCAACTTAGCGGGAGGAGGGGGCAATGAGCAGTTCTTC.

This chain links TRBV6-1 with TRBJ2-7; D perhaps matches TRBD1 (5 bases). Germline CDR1 MNHNS, CDR2 SASEGT. V was trimmed by 1 base and J by 6 bases, leaving 13 bases between them. The CDR3 runs 14 residues. In nucleotides, the CDR3 is TGTGCCAGCAGTGAAGGGTGGTGGCAGGGCGAGCAGTACTTC. Its translation: CASSEGWWQGEQYF.